This T cell receptor beta chain was recorded in a study of healthy donors' naive CD4 and CD8 T cells. Study summary: Donors came from three age groups: 20-25, 40-50 and 60-70 years. For TCR alpha, new primers spanned all functional IMGT alpha genes.

There are a few counts of this clonotype. Antigen specificity is unknown. TCR libraries were built from approximately 0.55 ug of total RNA by linear amplification. MiXCR was run by TCRdb on the reads, yielding one entry per CDR3 protein. The sample holds roughly 200,000 distinct CDR3 sequences, around 80% seen once. General study findings and limits: Negatively charged CDR3s marked CD8+ lineage; positively charged CDR3s marked CD4+ lineage. CDR3 charge plus V and J genes appeared to account for around an eighth of CD4/CD8 variance.

The clonotype originates from a pool of human donors in good health; the sample pools cells from several healthy donors. The material sequenced was naive CD4+ and CD8+ T cells sorted from blood, pooled from several donors.

CDR3 amino acids: CASSIRRDHSNQPQHF. The CDR3 nucleotides read TGTGCCAGTAGTATCCGCAGGGACCATAGCAATCAGCCCCAGCATTTT. The rearrangement links TRBV19 to TRBJ1-5; D might be TRBD1 (5 bases). The V gene's germline CDR1 is LNHDA and CDR2 SQIVND (reference sequence). Trimming took off 3 bases at V and 0 bases at J, with 12 bases between the two ends. The CDR3 loop spans 16 amino acids.